This section outlines one T cell receptor beta chain sequence together with its context. Its target is not known. The donors comprised healthy bone marrow donors. The data derive from a study of cytomegalovirus exposure and HLA in healthy donors. Overall study: Caucasian-associated ancestry cluster membership applied to about 77% of around 400 genotyped donors. Study-wide points: Sequencing artifact likely explains a cluster of highly shared sequence variants. The sole available immune exposure information was CMV serostatus.

Trimming pared 5 bases from V and 5 bases from J, leaving 15 bases between. Germline CDR1 reads SEHNR; CDR2 reads FQNEAQ (reference sequence). This CDR3 region has 14 residues. It was with 60 Vbeta and 13 Jbeta primers that the PCR ran. Sequenced by immunoSEQ multiplex PCR; TCRdb stores in-frame clones only, minus some. Here the sample spans 150,000 to 200,000 clones, roughly 79% being singletons. The chain is built from TRBV7-9 and TRBJ2-5; maybe TRBD2 (6 bases). The origin of this receptor is a woman younger than 35 in good health and CMV-seropositive. Sequencing was done on a sample of PBMCs. The CDR3 sequence is CASSPAGGSETQYF. The CDR3 DNA reads as TGTGCCAGCAGCCCAGCCGGGGGAAGCGAGACCCAGTACTTC. The full variable domain, with the rest looked up from reference TRBV7-9 and TRBJ2-5, is DTGVSQNPRHKITKRGQNVTFRCDPISEHNRLYWYRQTLGQGPEFLTYFQNEAQLEKSRLLSDRFSAERPKGSFSTLEIQRTEQGDSAMYLCASSPAGGSETQYFGPGTRLLVL.